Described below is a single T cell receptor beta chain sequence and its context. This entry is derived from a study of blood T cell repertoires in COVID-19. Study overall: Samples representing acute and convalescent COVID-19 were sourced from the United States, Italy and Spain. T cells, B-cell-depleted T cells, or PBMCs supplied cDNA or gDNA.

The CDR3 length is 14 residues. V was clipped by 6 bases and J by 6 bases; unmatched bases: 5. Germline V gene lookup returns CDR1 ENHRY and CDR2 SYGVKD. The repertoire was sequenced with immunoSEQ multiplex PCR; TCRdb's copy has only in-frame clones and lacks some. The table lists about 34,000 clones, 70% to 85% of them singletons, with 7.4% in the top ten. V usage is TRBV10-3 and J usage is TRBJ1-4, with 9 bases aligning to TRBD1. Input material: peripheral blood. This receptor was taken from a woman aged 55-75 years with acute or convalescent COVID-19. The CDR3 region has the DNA TGTGCCATCAGGGAACAGGGGGCGGATGAAAAACTGTTTTTT. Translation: CAIREQGADEKLFF.